Shown below are 22 T cell receptor beta chains from a single sample sequenced in a study of CD8 T cells in ankylosing spondylitis (TCRdb year 2017). The library relied on 5' RACE. The instrument was an Illumina HiSeq 2500. TCRdb's own reprocessing of the public reads used fastp at Q25 and MiXCR and kept productive beta chains. Each entry is one CDR3 protein sequence, shown with its most common DNA and genes. A total of 200,000 to 250,000 distinct CDR3 sequences appear in this sample, about 10% of them only once. The ten largest account for around a fifth of the sample. The specimen was blood, either unsorted or a sorted T cell fraction (not recorded which). The receptors stem from a male donor with ankylosing spondylitis or in good health (not recorded which).

This clonotype was detected many times. The chain employs TRBV6-1 and TRBJ1-6, with D possibly matching TRBD1 (5 bases). CDR1 and CDR2 (germline): MNHNS, SASEGT. The CDR3 is 15 residues long. V lost 7 bases, J lost 4 bases, and 14 bases lay in between. CDR3 protein: CASTGVWTYNSPLHF. CDR3 sequence (DNA): TGTGCCAGCACGGGGGTATGGACGTATAATTCACCCCTCCACTTT.

The genes are TRBV20-1 and TRBJ1-2, with TRBD1 matching 7 bases. This CDR3 is built from 15 residues. V lost 6 bases and J lost 1; bases outside the gene matches: 11. CDR1 and CDR2 (germline): DFQATT, SNEGSKA (reference sequence). The CDR3 loop is CSATETTGFNYGYTF. Here the CDR3 DNA reads TGCAGTGCCACGGAGACGACAGGGTTTAACTATGGCTACACCTTC.

This clonotype appeared a few times. The chain uses TRBV7-9 and TRBJ1-6; no clear D. Trimming pared 3 bases from V and 10 bases from J, leaving 10 bases between. Germline CDR1 reads SEHNR; CDR2 reads FQNEAQ (reference sequence). CDR3 length: 13 residues. The CDR3 protein is CASSFQEASPLHF. DNA of the CDR3: TGTGCCAGCAGCTTTCAGGAGGCCTCACCCCTCCACTTT.

This clonotype occurred many times. This sequence joins TRBV18 and TRBJ2-2; no reliable D call. V lost 3 bases, J lost 4 bases, and 15 bases lay in between. The CDR3 is 16 amino acids. Germline V gene lookup returns CDR1 KGHSH and CDR2 LQKENI. DNA of the CDR3: TGTGCCAGCTCACCCGATCGCGGACGTCTCACCGGGGAGCTGTTTTTT. It encodes CASSPDRGRLTGELFF.

This clonotype was observed at least ten times. The V call is TRBV12-3 or TRBV12-4, the J call TRBJ1-6; 10 nucleotides align to TRBD1. Germline trimming cut 2 bases from V and 5 bases from J; bases unmatched to any gene: 3. CDR3 length: 16 residues. This CDR3 reads CASSLSDRGHNSPLHF. For the CDR3, the DNA is TGTGCCAGCAGTTTATCCGACAGGGGGCATAATTCACCCCTCCACTTT.

This clonotype was observed a handful of times. V gene TRBV28 combines with J gene TRBJ1-2; 10 bases are shared with TRBD1. Germline V gene sequence: CDR1 MDHEN, CDR2 SYDVKM. Unmatched junction bases numbered 11, after V lost 4 bases and J lost 6 bases. This CDR3 has 16 amino acids. The chain's CDR3 is CASSSPGTGVLDGYTF. The CDR3 nucleotides are TGTGCCAGCAGTTCGCCCGGGACAGGGGTTTTGGATGGCTACACCTTC.

This clonotype turned up a few times. CDR3 residues: CASSEGQPPLHEQYF. CDR3 in DNA: TGTGCCAGCAGTGAAGGACAGCCTCCCCTACACGAGCAGTACTTC. The J gene is TRBJ2-7, the V gene TRBV2, with D possibly being TRBD1 (5 bases). Between the trimmed V and J ends, which lost 1 base and 5 bases, there was a span of 15 bases. Germline CDR1 and CDR2: SNHLY and FYNNEI. This CDR3 region has 15 residues.

The genes are TRBV12-3 or TRBV12-4 and TRBJ2-1, with 7 bases that match TRBD1. V lost 5 bases, J lost 7 bases, and 5 bases stayed unmatched. The CDR3 contains 13 residues. CDR3 DNA sequence: TGTGCCAGCAGTCCATCAGGGGGTAATGAGCAGTTCTTC. This encodes CASSPSGGNEQFF.

The genes are TRBV25-1 and TRBJ1-1; 8 bases are shared with TRBD1. After removal of 3 bases from V and 1 base from J, the junction contained 7 bases not matched to a gene. Germline CDR1 and CDR2: MGHDK and SYGVNS. The CDR3 consists of 16 residues. DNA for the CDR3: TGTGCCAGCAGTGAGCAGGGGGCAAGTTGGAACACTGAAGCTTTCTTT. Its translation: CASSEQGASWNTEAFF.

There are a few counts of this clonotype. The chain carries TRBV12-3 or TRBV12-4 and TRBJ1-3; no definite D call. V was cut by 3 bases and J by 2 bases, with 14 bases left in between. This CDR3 is 16 amino acids long. The chain's CDR3 is CASSFLPGAPGNTIYF. The DNA of the CDR3 is TGTGCCAGCAGTTTTCTGCCAGGAGCACCTGGAAACACCATATATTTT.

The V call is TRBV11-2, the J call TRBJ1-4, with D possibly TRBD1 on 5 matching bases. The CDR3 contains 15 residues. Germline assignment: CDR1 SGHAT and CDR2 FQNNGV. The V and J ends lost 0 bases and 4 bases respectively, with 9 bases between them. The CDR3 DNA reads TGTGCCAGCAGCTTAGATCGGGGCGTTAATGAAAAACTGTTTTTT. Its protein product is CASSLDRGVNEKLFF.

The chain joins TRBV28 to TRBJ1-4; 7 bases agree with TRBD1. This CDR3 spans 14 amino acids. The trim removed 6 bases at V and 4 bases at J, leaving 5 bases unmatched. From germline, CDR1 is MDHEN and CDR2 SYDVKM. The CDR3, as DNA: TGTGCCAGCAGCCCGGGACAGTATAATGAAAAACTGTTTTTT. Its protein is CASSPGQYNEKLFF.

Remarks on this clonotype: Since a much larger clone is just one base distant, this may be a read error. The chain uses TRBV5-1 and TRBJ2-3; possible D gene TRBD1, 6 bases. This CDR3 has 15 amino acids. Per germline, CDR1 SGHRS and CDR2 YFSETQ. This CDR3 reads CASNPLTGSTDTRYF. The CDR3, as DNA: TGCGCCAGCAACCCTTTGACAGGAAGCACAGATACGCGGTATTTT.

Notes on this clonotype: A much larger clone differs from this one at a single base, so this may be a read error. Because it lacks the conserved phenylalanine or tryptophan at the end, this CDR3 is likely a read error. The chain combines TRBV20-1 with TRBJ2-7; perhaps TRBD1 as D (6 bases). The CDR3 loop spans 15 amino acids. Trimming shortened V by 0 bases and J by 0 bases, and 12 bases separated the two germline ends. Germline loops: CDR1 DFQATT, CDR2 SNEGSKA (reference sequence). This CDR3 is CSARDDRRSSYEQYS. The DNA of the CDR3 is TGCAGTGCTAGAGATGACAGGAGGAGCTCCTACGAGCAGTACTCC.

Only a few counts were recorded for this clonotype. This chain uses TRBV28 with TRBJ1-2; a possible D gene is TRBD1 (5 bases). The CDR3 contains 11 residues. CDR1 MDHEN and CDR2 SYDVKM come from the germline V gene. The ends were cut back, 6 bases at V and 12 bases at J, with 14 bases in the middle. The CDR3 nucleotides read TGTGCCAGCAGGACCGCGGGACTGAACACCTTC. Translating gives CASRTAGLNTF.

This clonotype was detected many times. The V gene is TRBV6-5, the J gene TRBJ1-2, with D unclear. Germline V gives CDR1 MNHEY, CDR2 SVGAGI. The CDR3 sequence is 18 residues long. V gave up 1 base and J gave up 4 bases, with 22 bases separating them. CDR3 region: CASSYYTGLQGYSYGYTF. Here the CDR3 DNA reads TGTGCCAGCAGTTACTACACGGGCCTTCAAGGCTACAGCTATGGCTACACCTTC.

This clonotype was recorded at least ten times. The J gene is TRBJ2-7, the V gene TRBV27; 9 bases are shared with TRBD1. The CDR3 covers 15 residues. Looked up from germline, CDR1 is MNHEY and CDR2 is SMNVEV (reference sequence). J was trimmed by 3 bases and V by 6 bases; bases with no gene match: 9. CDR3 residues: CASSPPGQGNYEQYF. The CDR3 DNA reads as TGTGCCAGCAGCCCCCCGGGACAGGGAAACTACGAGCAGTACTTC.

The rearrangement links TRBV3-1 to TRBJ2-6, with no clear D. Germline V lookup: CDR1 LGHDT, CDR2 YNNKEL (reference sequence). Trimming pared 3 bases from V and 0 bases from J, leaving 6 bases between. The CDR3 consists of 15 residues. In nucleotides, the CDR3 is TGTGCCAGCAGCCATCAAGGCTCTGGGGCCAACGTCCTGACTTTC. Translation: CASSHQGSGANVLTF.

This clonotype was observed at least ten times. The chain uses TRBV15 and TRBJ2-3, with unresolved D. The V end lost 6 bases, the J end lost 0 bases, and 10 bases lay between the germline ends. Per the germline V gene, CDR1 is LNHNV and CDR2 is YYDKDF (reference sequence). The CDR3 has 14 residues. The CDR3 region is CATRGDISTDTQYF. For the CDR3, the DNA is TGTGCCACCAGGGGCGACATTAGCACAGATACGCAGTATTTT. The variable domain in full, completed from reference TRBV15 and TRBJ2-3, reads DAMVIQNPRYQVTQFGKPVTLSCSQTLNHNVMYWYQQKSSQAPKLLFHYYDKDFNNEADTPDNFQSRRPNTSFCFLDIRSPGLGDTAMYLCATRGDISTDTQYFGPGTRLTVL.

This clonotype was recorded many times. The chain joins TRBV20-1 to TRBJ2-7, with 7 bases fitting TRBD2. V lost 3 bases and J lost 2; bases outside the gene matches: 4. CDR3 length: 13 amino acids. Looked up from germline, CDR1 is DFQATT and CDR2 is SNEGSKA (reference sequence). CDR3 sequence: CSASRGETYEQYF. In nucleotides, the CDR3 is TGCAGTGCTAGCCGGGGGGAGACCTACGAGCAGTACTTC.

This clonotype was counted at least ten times. J is TRBJ1-1 and V is TRBV28, with D hard to call. The CDR3 is 14 amino acids. Germline CDR1 is MDHEN and CDR2 is SYDVKM. Trimming cost V 5 bases and J 4 bases, with 14 bases left between them. CDR3: CASSALGLSTEAFF. The CDR3 DNA reads TGTGCCAGCAGTGCCCTCGGGCTGAGCACTGAAGCTTTCTTT.

With respect to this clonotype: Given a much more abundant clone one base away, this may be a read error. V and J are TRBV30 and TRBJ2-1, with TRBD2 matching over 10 bases. Germline V gives CDR1 GTSNPN, CDR2 SVGIG (reference sequence). The CDR3 runs to 15 residues. Here the CDR3 reads CAWSPSGGAYHEQFF. CDR3 DNA: TGTGCCTGGAGCCCAAGCGGGGGGGCCTACCATGAGCAGTTCTTC.